This is a list of T cell receptor beta chains from one sample in a study of cytotoxic CD8 clonotypes in ibrutinib-treated CLL. This table comes from immunoSEQ multiplex PCR, and its TCRdb copy is limited to in-frame clones, with some not included. The sample includes about 160,000 clones, roughly 77% of them seen just once. This specimen was PBMCs, taken after 12 months of ibrutinib treatment. The receptors stem from a human donor with chronic lymphocytic leukemia. The CDR3 runs from the conserved cysteine through the conserved F or W. The D gene is left open where the match is weak. Some rows have no size entry. The others give once, few or many, or a class for an expanded clone.

TRBV28	TRBJ2-6	.	.	CASSLYGLRSGANVLTF	TGTGCCAGCAGTTTATACGGGCTACGCTCTGGGGCCAACGTCCTGACTTTC
TRBV7-2	TRBJ2-1	.	TRBD2	CASSLFGLAGGSYNEQFF	TGTGCCAGCAGCTTATTTGGACTAGCGGGGGGCTCCTACAATGAGCAGTTCTTC
TRBV28	TRBJ1-2	.	TRBD1	CASSSPVGQGGYGYTF	TGTGCCAGCAGTTCCCCGGTAGGACAGGGCGGGTATGGCTACACCTTC
TRBV5-5	TRBJ1-5	.	.	CASSFEIYSNQPQHF	TGTGCCAGCAGCTTTGAAATTTATAGCAATCAGCCCCAGCATTTT
TRBV9	TRBJ1-5	.	TRBD1	CASSPGTGYYSNQPQHF	TGTGCCAGCAGCCCCGGGACAGGGTATTATAGCAATCAGCCCCAGCATTTT
TRBV28	TRBJ2-5	.	.	CASIEGGRETQYF	TGTGCCAGCATTGAAGGAGGGAGAGAGACCCAGTACTTC
TRBV6-1	TRBJ2-5	few	TRBD2	CASSNSGRSGETQYF	TGTGCCAGCAGCAATAGCGGGAGGAGTGGTGAGACCCAGTACTTC
TRBV10-2	TRBJ1-3	.	.	CATRPGPYSGNTIYF	TGCGCCACGCGACCGGGACCATACTCTGGAAACACCATATATTTT
TRBV28	TRBJ1-1	.	.	CASTFRTVMNTEAFF	TGTGCCAGCACATTCCGGACAGTTATGAACACTGAAGCTTTCTTT
TRBV25-1	TRBJ2-1	.	.	CASRLAGEQFF	TGTGCCAGCAGATTGGCCGGTGAGCAGTTCTTC
TRBV5-1	TRBJ2-2	.	.	CASSLNTGELFF	TGCGCCAGCAGCCTAAACACCGGGGAGCTGTTTTTT
TRBV28	TRBJ1-5	.	TRBD1	CASSNTQGANNQPQHF	TGTGCCAGCAGTAACACGCAGGGGGCGAATAATCAGCCCCAGCATTTT
TRBV5-1	TRBJ2-5	.	TRBD2	CAGSRDGGAGKETQYF	TGCGCCGGGTCCAGAGACGGGGGGGCTGGAAAAGAGACCCAGTACTTC
TRBV28	TRBJ1-5	.	.	CASNSPRASQPQHF	TGTGCCAGCAATTCCCCCAGGGCGAGCCAGCCCCAGCATTTT
TRBV10-3	TRBJ2-3	.	.	CAIRGGRSTDTQYF	TGTGCCATCAGAGGGGGACGTAGCACAGATACGCAGTATTTT
TRBV28	TRBJ2-3	.	.	CATGPPRETQYF	TGTGCCACCGGACCCCCCCGGGAGACGCAGTATTTT
TRBV6-4	TRBJ1-1	.	.	CASRATGLRGEAFF	TGTGCCAGCAGGGCCACAGGGTTGAGGGGTGAAGCTTTCTTT
TRBV29-1	TRBJ2-5	.	TRBD1	CSEPPGQGRETQYF	TGCAGCGAACCCCCGGGACAGGGTCGGGAGACCCAGTACTTC
TRBV5-5	TRBJ1-1	.	.	CASSLGASEAFF	TGTGCCAGCAGCTTGGGGGCTTCCGAAGCTTTCTTT
TRBV4-2	TRBJ2-2	.	.	CASSQGSGTGELFF	TGTGCCAGCAGCCAAGGGTCCGGCACCGGGGAGCTGTTTTTT
TRBV2	TRBJ2-4	many	.	CASSEVGRTKNIQYF	TGTGCCAGCAGTGAAGTGGGCAGGACCAAAAACATTCAGTACTTC
TRBV28	TRBJ2-3	.	.	CASSTGSTDTQYF	TGTGCCAGCAGTACGGGGAGCACAGATACGCAGTATTTT
TRBV21-1	TRBJ2-7	.	.	CASSKGSGCDSYEQYF	TGTGCCAGCAGCAAAGGTAGCGGGTGTGACTCCTACGAGCAGTACTTC
TRBV19	TRBJ2-7	.	.	CASNSGGAKGYEQYF	TGTGCCAGTAATTCGGGTGGGGCGAAAGGCTACGAGCAGTACTTC
TRBV7-3	TRBJ2-5	.	.	CASSLGPGETQYF	TGTGCCAGCAGCTTGGGGCCGGGGGAGACCCAGTACTTC
TRBV19	TRBJ1-5	.	.	CASSSNQPQHF	TGTGCCAGTAGCTCAAATCAGCCCCAGCATTTT
TRBV7-9	TRBJ1-2	few	.	CASSYDGNVYGYTF	TGTGCCAGCAGCTATGACGGCAACGTCTATGGCTACACCTTC